This is a list of T cell receptor beta chains from one sample in a study of T cells after yellow fever vaccination. TCRdb ran MiXCR on the 5' RACE reads and lists one entry per CDR3 protein. Of over 250,000 distinct CDR3 sequences in the sample, over 4.5% were seen once. Specimen: CD4+ T cells sorted from PBMCs, collected on the day of the yellow fever booster vaccination. These receptor sequences come from a man between 18 and 29 years old who received the YFV17D yellow fever vaccine. Both conserved end residues are part of each CDR3. D genes are given only for firm matches. Clone size is not always given. Where it is, it says once, few, many or a class for expanded clones.

size: many; V: TRBV5-5; D: .; J: TRBJ1-5; CDR3: CASSLGPTSGEYSNQPQHF; DNA: TGTGCCAGCAGCTTGGGACCTACTTCGGGCGAATATAGCAATCAGCCCCAGCATTTT
size: .; V: TRBV4-1; D: .; J: TRBJ1-5; CDR3: CASSETGPYNQPQHF; DNA: TGCGCCAGCAGCGAAACAGGTCCCTACAATCAGCCCCAGCATTTT
size: .; V: TRBV27; D: TRBD1; J: TRBJ2-1; CDR3: CASSLSRAYRGRSYEQFF; DNA: TGTGCCAGCAGTTTATCTCGGGCTTACAGGGGGCGCAGCTATGAGCAGTTCTTC
size: few; V: TRBV19; D: .; J: TRBJ1-2; CDR3: CASSIEGRRGYTF; DNA: TGTGCCAGTAGTATAGAAGGTCGTCGGGGCTACACCTTC
size: many; V: TRBV5-5; D: TRBD1; J: TRBJ2-1; CDR3: CASSRDRDNEQFF; DNA: TGTGCCAGCAGCCGGGACAGGGACAATGAGCAGTTCTTC
size: many; V: TRBV7-8; D: .; J: TRBJ1-6; CDR3: CASSLVSADSPLHF; DNA: TGTGCCAGCAGCTTAGTTTCCGCCGATTCACCCCTCCACTTT
size: many; V: TRBV15; D: .; J: TRBJ2-3; CDR3: CATSRDVRGSAAQYF; DNA: TGTGCCACCAGCAGAGATGTCAGGGGATCGGCGGCGCAGTATTTT
size: many; V: TRBV18; D: TRBD1; J: TRBJ2-2; CDR3: CASSSMTGGASGELFF; DNA: TGTGCCAGCTCATCGATGACAGGGGGCGCGTCCGGGGAGCTGTTTTTT
size: .; V: TRBV6-6; D: .; J: TRBJ2-5; CDR3: CASSYSKGLHGYQYF; DNA: TGTGCCAGCAGTTACTCGAAGGGACTCCACGGGTACCAGTACTTC
size: few; V: TRBV4-1; D: .; J: TRBJ2-3; CDR3: CASSQEWVRGGRVDTQYF; DNA: TGCGCCAGCAGCCAAGAATGGGTACGAGGGGGGCGCGTAGATACGCAGTATTTT
size: many; V: TRBV7-9; D: .; J: TRBJ2-1; CDR3: CASSFAGTGSYNEQFF; DNA: TGTGCCAGCAGCTTCGCGGGGACCGGCTCCTACAATGAGCAGTTCTTC